This T cell receptor (beta chain) was identified during a study of blood T cell repertoires in COVID-19. Study-level background: Researchers got acute and convalescent COVID-19 samples from the United States, Italy and Spain. Sample material is recorded as cDNA or gDNA derived from T cells, B-cell-depleted T cells, or PBMCs.

V lost 2 bases, J lost 2 bases, and 5 bases lay in between. CDR3 length: 13 residues. The germline gives CDR1 SGHDN, CDR2 FVKESK. Which cohort a participant joined came from the clinical history participants gave. In the original processing: Using reference gene primer amplification, nucleated cell counts were estimated. The table came from immunoSEQ multiplex PCR; TCRdb's copy has only in-frame clones and leaves some out. V, J and clone size were drawn from that table, and D and trimming were deduced from the DNA. The table records fewer than 350,000 clones, 90% of them present only once. This rearrangement joins TRBV14 to TRBJ2-3, with D hard to call. Sequenced: PBMCs or T cells enriched from blood (not recorded which). The sequence was obtained from a woman aged 18-30 years with acute COVID-19. This CDR3 reads CASSQPVTDTQYF. CDR3 coding DNA: TGTGCCAGCAGCCAACCTGTCACAGATACGCAGTATTTT.